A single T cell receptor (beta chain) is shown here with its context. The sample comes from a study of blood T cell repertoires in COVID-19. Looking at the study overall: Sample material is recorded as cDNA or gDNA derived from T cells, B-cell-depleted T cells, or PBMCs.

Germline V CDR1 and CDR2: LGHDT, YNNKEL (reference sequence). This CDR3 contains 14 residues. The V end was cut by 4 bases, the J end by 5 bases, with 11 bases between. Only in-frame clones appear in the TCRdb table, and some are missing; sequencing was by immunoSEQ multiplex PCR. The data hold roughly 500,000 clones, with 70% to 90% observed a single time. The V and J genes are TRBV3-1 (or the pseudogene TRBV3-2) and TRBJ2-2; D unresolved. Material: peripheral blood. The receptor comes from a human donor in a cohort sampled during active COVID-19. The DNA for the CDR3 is TGTGCCAGCAGCCCGTCCTTAAAAACCGGGGAGCTGTTTTTT. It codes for CASSPSLKTGELFF.